The 9 T cell receptor beta chains listed next were all sequenced from one sample in a study of T cell changes during pregnancy in multiple sclerosis. Method: immunoSEQ multiplex PCR; TCRdb's copy keeps in-frame clones and lacks some. The repertoire has approximately 97,000 clones, roughly 91% of them found once; the top ten carry around 1.8%. The input for sequencing was peripheral blood, taken after pregnancy. These TCRs come from a female donor in good health, enrolled as a control in a pregnancy study.

The rearrangement uses TRBV6-5 and TRBJ2-5; 9 bases are a match to TRBD1. Germline lookup yields CDR1 MNHEY and CDR2 SVGAGI. The CDR3 totals 15 residues. With 6 bases clipped from V and 2 bases from J, the junction kept 7 bases outside the gene matches. CDR3 sequence (DNA): TGTGCCAGCAGACCCCGGACAGGGGAACAAGAGACCCAGTACTTC. Translating it yields CASRPRTGEQETQYF.

The chain has TRBV19 and TRBJ1-2, with D unclear. Germline V gives CDR1 LNHDA, CDR2 SQIVND (reference sequence). V lost 6 bases and J lost 1, with 6 bases in between. The CDR3 covers 12 residues. In nucleotides, the CDR3 is TGTGCCAGTAGGAGGGATAACTATGGCTACACCTTC. It codes for CASRRDNYGYTF.

The rearrangement joins TRBV10-3 to TRBJ2-1; D remains unclear. Germline loops: CDR1 ENHRY, CDR2 SYGVKD. The CDR3 contains 13 residues. Trimming pared 3 bases from V and 4 bases from J, leaving 7 bases between. CDR3: CAISDMAYNEQFF. CDR3 nucleotide sequence: TGTGCCATCAGTGATATGGCTTACAATGAGCAGTTCTTC.

V and J are TRBV6-4 and TRBJ2-2; D is undetermined. The CDR3 spans 15 residues. Trimming stripped 5 bases from V and 2 bases from J, with 12 bases between. The germline V gene encodes CDR1 MRHNA and CDR2 SNTAGT. CDR3 loop: CASSRGTANTGELFF. The CDR3 DNA sequence: TGTGCCAGCAGTAGAGGAACGGCTAACACCGGGGAGCTGTTTTTT.

The CDR3 sequence: CASKQRGGMGEKLFF. The CDR3 DNA follows: TGTGCCAGTAAACAGAGAGGGGGAATGGGTGAAAAACTGTTTTTT. V is TRBV2 and J is TRBJ1-4; tentatively, D is TRBD1 (6 bases). CDR1 is SNHLY and CDR2 is FYNNEI in the germline V gene. The length of the CDR3 is 15 residues. V was cut by 9 bases and J by 7 bases, with 21 bases left in between.

The chain has TRBV6-1 and TRBJ1-6, with D uncertain. From germline, CDR1 is MNHNS and CDR2 SASEGT. The germline V and J ends were trimmed by 2 bases and 4 bases, with 3 bases remaining between them. The CDR3 has 13 amino acids. CDR3 protein: CASSEQYNSPLHF. CDR3 in DNA: TGTGCCAGCAGTGAACAGTATAATTCACCCCTCCACTTT.

This clone ranks as medium-sized. The chain couples TRBV4-3 to TRBJ1-1; D call uncertain. There are 14 residues in the CDR3. Germline lookup yields CDR1 LGHNA and CDR2 YSLEER. V was trimmed by 5 bases and J by 4 bases, leaving 14 bases between them. CDR3: CASSEFLGPTEAFF. CDR3 bases: TGCGCCAGCAGCGAGTTTCTGGGCCCCACTGAAGCTTTCTTT.

CDR3 loop: CASADTLNTEAFF. Written as DNA, the CDR3 is TGTGCCAGCGCCGACACTTTGAACACTGAAGCTTTCTTT. The chain carries TRBV19 and TRBJ1-1; D is unclear. Germline V gene lookup returns CDR1 LNHDA and CDR2 SQIVND (reference sequence). Trimming took 9 bases from V and 0 from J, leaving 11 bases between them. The CDR3 length is 13 residues.

The gene calls are TRBV9 and TRBJ1-3; 10 positions match TRBD1. Germline V gene lookup returns CDR1 SGDLS and CDR2 YYNGEE. The length of the CDR3 is 14 residues. V was pared by 3 bases and J by 4 bases, with 1 base of the junction left unmatched. CDR3 DNA sequence: TGTGCCAGCAGCGAGGGACAGGGGGGAAACACCATATATTTT. Encoded protein: CASSEGQGGNTIYF.